The 9 T cell receptor beta chains below come from one sample, sequenced in a study of STAT5B mutations in CD4+ large granular lymphocyte leukemia. Profiling relied on immunoSEQ multiplex PCR, and the TCRdb table lists in-frame clones only, not all of them. The data show fewer than 50,000 clones, with 80% to 85% seen just once and more than 0.3% held by the top ten. The sequenced material came from CD4+ T cells from blood buffy coats. These receptors all stem from a human donor in good health.

This rearrangement joins TRBV18 to TRBJ2-5; no definite D call. Germline V gene sequence: CDR1 KGHSH, CDR2 LQKENI. Trimming left V 4 bases short and J 5 bases short, with 2 bases between. The CDR3 spans 10 residues. CDR3: CASSRETQYF. The DNA of the CDR3 is TGTGCCAGCTCACGTGAGACCCAGTACTTC.

J is TRBJ2-7 and V is TRBV11-3; D gene ambiguous. The V gene lost 1 base and the J gene lost 0 bases, with 13 bases spanning the gap. In germline, CDR1 is SGHNT, CDR2 YENEEA. There are 16 residues in the CDR3. CDR3 region: CASSLGAFGGSYEQYF. CDR3 DNA sequence: TGTGCCAGCAGCTTAGGGGCGTTTGGCGGCTCCTACGAGCAGTACTTC.

The gene calls are TRBV6-5 and TRBJ2-7, with 7 bases identical to TRBD2. CDR3 length: 14 amino acids. Germline assignment: CDR1 MNHEY and CDR2 SVGAGI. Trimming cost V 7 bases and J 3 bases; bases outside gene matches: 9. The CDR3 nucleotides read TGTGCCAGCACCCCCCTGACGGGAGGCTACGAGCAGTACTTC. It is translated as CASTPLTGGYEQYF.

The rearrangement links TRBV5-4 to TRBJ1-1; 7 bases match TRBD1. This CDR3 is 14 amino acids long. With 0 bases clipped from V and 5 bases from J, the junction kept 4 bases outside the gene matches. Germline CDR1 is SGHNT and CDR2 is YYREEE (reference sequence). The CDR3 region is CASSLGQGGTEAFF. In DNA form, the CDR3 reads TGTGCCAGCAGCTTGGGCCAGGGGGGAACTGAAGCTTTCTTT.

This clone has more than one count but fewer than ten. This chain connects TRBV9 to TRBJ2-1, with TRBD2 matching over 8 bases. CDR3 length: 16 amino acids. Germline V lookup: CDR1 SGDLS, CDR2 YYNGEE. V dropped 0 bases and J dropped 9; count of bases not matched to a gene: 11. The CDR3 DNA reads as TGTGCCAGCAGCGTAGTGCAAGCGGGGGCCGGGGGTGAGCAGTTCTTC. It codes for CASSVVQAGAGGEQFF. The entire variable domain, with the rest obtained from reference TRBV9 and TRBJ2-1, is as follows: DSGVTQTPKHLITATGQRVTLRCSPRSGDLSVYWYQQSLDQGLQFLIQYYNGEERAKGNILERFSAQQFPDLHSELNLSSLELGDSALYFCASSVVQAGAGGEQFFGPGTRLTVL.

This chain joins TRBV19 and TRBJ1-5, with D perhaps matching TRBD1 (6 bases). The V end was cut by 3 bases, the J end by 4 bases, with 10 bases between. Germline V gene sequence: CDR1 LNHDA, CDR2 SQIVND (reference sequence). The CDR3 extends over 14 amino acids. The CDR3 sequence is CASSIEQGNQPQHF. The CDR3 nucleotides read TGTGCCAGTAGTATTGAACAGGGAAATCAGCCCCAGCATTTT.

The chain joins TRBV11-2 to TRBJ1-2; tentative D call: TRBD1 (6 bases). CDR1 is SGHAT, CDR2 FQNNGV, per germline. The CDR3 sequence is 12 residues long. The V gene lost 5 bases and the J gene lost 5 bases, with 9 bases spanning the gap. DNA for the CDR3: TGTGCCAGCAGCGAACAGGGATATGGCTACACCTTC. Protein sequence: CASSEQGYGYTF.

This chain joins TRBV5-1 and TRBJ2-7, with D maybe TRBD1 (5 bases). V lost 6 bases, J lost 5 bases, and 24 bases lay in between. The CDR3 extends over 16 amino acids. CDR1 SGHRS and CDR2 YFSETQ come from the germline V gene. The CDR3 DNA is TGCGCCAGCACCCCGGATGGGGCAGGGCTAGGCGACGAGCAGTACTTC. This encodes CASTPDGAGLGDEQYF.

This clone was picked up one time. This chain joins TRBV28 and TRBJ1-3, with unresolved D. The CDR3 has 15 amino acids. Germline lookup yields CDR1 MDHEN and CDR2 SYDVKM. The V and J ends lost 4 bases and 4 bases respectively, with 14 bases between them. CDR3 coding DNA: TGTGCCAGCAGTTCTCCGGGCCTGAGAGGAAACACCATATATTTT. Its translation: CASSSPGLRGNTIYF.